This T cell receptor beta chain was captured by sequencing in a study of T cells in Graves' hyperthyroidism and ophthalmopathy. Whole-study findings and limits: Ophthalmopathy got predicted by the model a median 6.5 months before its onset. Stable hyperthyroidism was separated from ophthalmopathy by a model based on 13 V-J features. Appearing also in blood were most of the thyroid clonotypes expanded above 0.001.

Germline assignment: CDR1 GTSNPN and CDR2 SVGIG (reference sequence). The CDR3 length is 15 residues. With 0 bases removed from V and 0 bases from J, the gap between germline ends came to 10 bases. Researchers took RNA transcripts and amplified the TCR beta CDR3 regions from them. When the TCR CDR3 underwent first-round RT-PCR, the HTBI primer set was used. MiXCR was run by TCRdb on the multiplex PCR reads, yielding one entry per CDR3 protein. Of 350,000 or so distinct CDR3 sequences listed, about 15% were seen once; the top ten hold approximately 35%. Every diagnosis used clinical symptoms, serum thyroxine and TRAb, thyroid ultrasound and orbital computed tomography. On this clonotype: Its target is unknown.

Sequences were obtained from blood. The source is a woman between 25 and 40 years old with Graves' hyperthyroidism that later progressed to Graves' ophthalmopathy. The chain combines TRBV30 with TRBJ2-3; D gene uncertain. CDR3 sequence reads: CAWSVMGRSTDTQYF. CDR3 nucleotide sequence: TGTGCCTGGAGTGTTATGGGTCGAAGCACAGATACGCAGTATTTT. The full variable domain, its missing parts supplied by reference TRBV30 and TRBJ2-3, is SQTIHQWPATLVQPVGSPLSLECTVEGTSNPNLYWYRQAAGRGLQLLFYSVGIGQISSEVPQNLSASRPQDRQFILSSKKLLLSDSGFYLCAWSVMGRSTDTQYFGPGTRLTVL.